A single sample is the source of the 20 T cell receptor beta chains below, sequenced in a study of blood T cell repertoires in COVID-19. TCRdb keeps only in-frame clones here, not all; method: immunoSEQ multiplex PCR. Here the sample spans about 36,000 clones, around three quarters being singletons. Sample: peripheral blood. The receptors originated from a man aged 55 to 70 with active COVID-19.

This chain connects TRBV29-1 to TRBJ2-3; TRBD1 is a possible D gene (5 bases). Trimming shortened V by 4 bases and J by 0 bases, and 11 bases separated the two germline ends. There are 14 residues in the CDR3. From germline, CDR1 is SQVTM and CDR2 ANQGSEA. The CDR3 spells CSVASGISTDTQYF. In DNA, the CDR3 is TGCAGCGTTGCTTCAGGGATTAGCACAGATACGCAGTATTTT.

The chain joins TRBV30 to TRBJ2-1; 8 bases fit TRBD1. The CDR3 consists of 15 residues. Germline V gene lookup returns CDR1 GTSNPN and CDR2 SVGIG (reference sequence). Here the CDR3 reads CARSIYRGDYNEQFF. Here the CDR3 DNA reads TGTGCTCGGAGTATCTACAGGGGGGACTACAATGAGCAGTTCTTC. Filled out from reference TRBV30 and TRBJ2-1, the complete variable domain reads SQTIHQWPATLVQPVGSPLSLECTVEGTSNPNLYWYRQAAGRGLQLLFYSVGIGQISSEVPQNLSASRPQDRQFILSSKKLLLSDSGFYLCARSIYRGDYNEQFFGPGTRLTVL.

The V and J genes are TRBV29-1 and TRBJ2-3, with a weak D call TRBD1 (5 bases). The V end lost 5 bases, the J end lost 0 bases, and 15 bases lay between the germline ends. Germline lookup yields CDR1 SQVTM and CDR2 ANQGSEA. CDR3 size: 15 residues. CDR3 amino acids: CSVMTEVDSTDTQYF. The CDR3 DNA follows: TGCAGCGTTATGACAGAAGTGGATAGCACAGATACGCAGTATTTT.

The chain employs TRBV6-2 or TRBV6-3 and TRBJ2-3, with a possible D match to TRBD1 (6 bases). Per germline, CDR1 MNHEY and CDR2 SVGEGT. The CDR3 spans 16 residues. The V end was cut by 6 bases, the J end by 2 bases, with 18 bases between. CDR3 in amino acids: CASSRIPTGPTDTQYF. For the CDR3, the DNA is TGTGCCAGCAGCCGCATCCCGACAGGCCCCACAGATACGCAGTATTTT.

The chain recombines TRBV5-1 with TRBJ2-3; 7 nucleotides line up with TRBD2. J was trimmed by 5 bases and V by 0 bases; bases with no gene match: 9. Germline assignment: CDR1 SGHRS and CDR2 YFSETQ. The CDR3 is 16 amino acids. CDR3 DNA: TGCGCCAGCAGCTTGGGGGCGGGAGAAATTGGAGATACGCAGTATTTT. This sequence encodes CASSLGAGEIGDTQYF.

A few counts support this clone. This chain connects TRBV2 to TRBJ2-7, with 8 bases that match TRBD1. Trimming at V came to 5 bases and at J to 4 bases, leaving 4 bases not matched to a gene. This CDR3 is built from 13 residues. Germline CDR1 is SNHLY and CDR2 is FYNNEI. DNA for the CDR3: TGTGCCAGCAGTATGGACAGGGAGTACGAGCAGTACTTC. Residues: CASSMDREYEQYF.

This CDR3 reads CASSLKLASGLHGELFF. CDR3 sequence (DNA): TGTGCCAGCAGCTTAAAGTTGGCTAGCGGGCTTCACGGGGAGCTGTTTTTT. The rearrangement uses TRBV7-3 and TRBJ2-2, with 8 positions matching TRBD2. The CDR3 length is 17 residues. V shed 1 base, J shed 7 bases, and the junction held 11 bases outside the gene matches. Germline loops: CDR1 SGHTA, CDR2 FQGTGA.

This sequence joins TRBV29-1 and TRBJ1-1; 7 positions agree with TRBD1. V lost 5 bases to trimming and J lost 2 bases; unmatched junction nucleotides: 8. The CDR3 spans 14 residues. Germline V gives CDR1 SQVTM, CDR2 ANQGSEA. In nucleotides, the CDR3 is TGCAGCGTTTCCTTAGGGACAGCCAACACTGAAGCTTTCTTT. It translates to CSVSLGTANTEAFF. Complete variable domain (other parts from reference TRBV29-1 and TRBJ1-1): SAVISQKPSRDICQRGTSLTIQCQVDSQVTMMFWYRQQPGQSLTLIATANQGSEATYESGFVIDKFPISRPNLTFSTLTVSNMSPEDSSIYLCSVSLGTANTEAFFGQGTRLTVV.

The chain joins TRBV10-3 to TRBJ2-1; 7 bases fit TRBD1. The CDR3 has 13 residues. Looked up from germline, CDR1 is ENHRY and CDR2 is SYGVKD. Losses at the gene ends were 4 bases for V and 4 bases for J; bases not matched to a gene: 1. The CDR3 coding sequence is TGTGCCATCAGTGGGGACAGTTACAATGAGCAGTTCTTC. Its translation is CAISGDSYNEQFF.

The chain couples TRBV7-9 to TRBJ2-2; a possible D gene is TRBD2 (6 bases). Trimming pared 3 bases from V and 4 bases from J, leaving 12 bases between. The CDR3 sequence is 15 residues long. Per germline, CDR1 SEHNR and CDR2 FQNEAQ (reference sequence). CDR3 loop: CASSFRGVLTGELFF. The CDR3 nucleotides read TGTGCCAGCAGCTTCCGCGGGGTCCTCACCGGGGAGCTGTTTTTT.

This sequence joins TRBV2 and TRBJ2-2, with 9 positions matching TRBD2. The V segment lost 6 bases and the J segment 5 bases; nucleotides outside the gene matches: 7. Germline CDR1 SNHLY, CDR2 FYNNEI. This CDR3 is built from 15 residues. CDR3 residues: CASRLAGGPTGELFF. DNA of the CDR3: TGTGCCAGCAGATTGGCGGGAGGGCCTACCGGGGAGCTGTTTTTT.

The gene calls are TRBV7-8 and TRBJ1-1; perhaps TRBD1 as D (6 bases). The CDR3 runs to 14 residues. The V end was cut by 5 bases, the J end by 1 base, with 11 bases between. Germline CDR1 SGHVS, CDR2 FQNEAQ. DNA of the CDR3: TGTGCCAGCAGCCCTCGGACAGCGAACACTGAAGCTTTCTTT. It translates to CASSPRTANTEAFF.

The chain recombines TRBV19 with TRBJ1-1, with 9 bases identical to TRBD1. Germline CDR1 and CDR2: LNHDA and SQIVND (reference sequence). The CDR3 contains 16 residues. V was clipped by 6 bases and J by 0 bases; unmatched bases: 8. The DNA for the CDR3 is TGTGCCAGTAGCAGAGGACAGGGGACTATGAACACTGAAGCTTTCTTT. Translating it yields CASSRGQGTMNTEAFF. The full variable domain, rest sourced from reference TRBV19 and TRBJ1-1, is DGGITQSPKYLFRKEGQNVTLSCEQNLNHDAMYWYRQDPGQGLRLIYYSQIVNDFQKGDIAEGYSVSREKKESFPLTVTSAQKNPTAFYLCASSRGQGTMNTEAFFGQGTRLTVV.

V usage is TRBV29-1 and J usage is TRBJ1-1; tentative D call: TRBD1 (5 bases). The ends were cut back, 7 bases at V and 3 bases at J, with 9 bases in the middle. CDR1 and CDR2 from the germline V gene are SQVTM and ANQGSEA. The CDR3 has 11 amino acids. In DNA form, the CDR3 reads TGCAGCGCTATAGGGGACACTGAAGCTTTCTTT. Translating gives CSAIGDTEAFF.

V gene TRBV7-9 combines with J gene TRBJ2-2, with no clear D. Between the trimmed V and J ends, which lost 5 bases and 7 bases, there was a span of 8 bases. The CDR3 totals 12 residues. Germline CDR1 is SEHNR and CDR2 is FQNEAQ (reference sequence). CDR3 residues: CASSQQFGELFF. CDR3 DNA sequence: TGTGCCAGCAGCCAACAGTTCGGGGAGCTGTTTTTT. Combining the CDR3 with reference TRBV7-9 and TRBJ2-2 gives the whole variable domain DTGVSQNPRHKITKRGQNVTFRCDPISEHNRLYWYRQTLGQGPEFLTYFQNEAQLEKSRLLSDRFSAERPKGSFSTLEIQRTEQGDSAMYLCASSQQFGELFFGEGSRLTVL.

This clone was recorded a few times. This chain connects TRBV27 to TRBJ1-5; D unresolved. CDR3 length: 14 residues. Germline V CDR1 and CDR2: MNHEY, SMNVEV (reference sequence). V lost 3 bases to trimming and J lost 4 bases, with 10 bases between them. The CDR3 nucleotides are TGTGCCAGCAGTTTTTGGGCAGGAAATCAGCCCCAGCATTTT. It yields the protein CASSFWAGNQPQHF.

V gene TRBV4-1 combines with J gene TRBJ2-5, with D possibly TRBD1 on 5 matching bases. Germline V gene sequence: CDR1 MGHRA, CDR2 YSYEKL. The CDR3 extends over 15 amino acids. Trimming removed 0 bases at V and 5 bases at J, with 13 bases between. CDR3 protein: CASSQDGQADETQYF. In DNA, the CDR3 is TGCGCCAGCAGCCAAGATGGACAAGCCGATGAGACCCAGTACTTC.

CDR3 DNA sequence: TGTGCCAGCAGTTCCCGACTAGCGGGAGCGGCAGATACGCAGTATTTT. Protein product: CASSSRLAGAADTQYF. This rearrangement joins TRBV27 to TRBJ2-3; 12 bases are shared with TRBD2. The CDR3 runs to 16 residues. V shed 4 bases, J shed 4 bases, and the junction held 6 bases outside the gene matches. Germline lookup yields CDR1 MNHEY and CDR2 SMNVEV (reference sequence).

This clone is classed as medium-sized. CDR3 DNA: TGCGCCAGCAGCCAAGAACAGGGAGCTGGAAACACCATATATTTT. As protein: CASSQEQGAGNTIYF. V and J are TRBV4-3 and TRBJ1-3; TRBD1 might be the D (6 bases). Germline V lookup: CDR1 LGHNA, CDR2 YSLEER. The CDR3 sequence is 15 residues long. Trimming removed 0 bases at V and 2 bases at J, with 8 bases between.

The gene calls are TRBV19 and TRBJ1-1, with D possibly matching TRBD1 (6 bases). The germline V gene encodes CDR1 LNHDA and CDR2 SQIVND (reference sequence). Trimming removed 5 bases from V and 1 base from J, with 11 bases in between. CDR3 size: 14 residues. Here the CDR3 DNA reads TGTGCCAGTAGTCCGTTGACAGGGAACACTGAAGCTTTCTTT. It translates to CASSPLTGNTEAFF.